The present entry profiles one T cell receptor beta chain with its context. The sample has other DNA sequences that encode this CDR3 too. The sample originates from a study of blood T cell repertoires in COVID-19. TCRdb's copy holds only in-frame clones and misses some; the assay was immunoSEQ multiplex PCR. The data show roughly 260,000 clones, around 90% seen once. This CDR3 contains 12 residues. CDR1 and CDR2 from the germline V gene are MDHEN and SYDVKM. The V end lost 2 bases, the J end lost 4 bases, and 5 bases lay between the germline ends. Sequenced input: peripheral blood. V gene TRBV28 combines with J gene TRBJ1-1; D ambiguous. This sequence was found in a young adult with COVID-19, enrolled during active disease. As DNA, the CDR3 is TGTGCCAGCAGTTTAAGAGGCACTGAAGCTTTCTTT. This sequence encodes CASSLRGTEAFF.